This T cell receptor (beta chain) was captured by sequencing in a study of blood T cell repertoires in COVID-19. Enrolled during active infection, Seattle patients were then followed longitudinally. Original handling: It was from reference gene primer amplification that nucleated cell counts were estimated. Libraries were prepared by immunoSEQ multiplex PCR; TCRdb keeps only in-frame clonotypes and omits some of them. V, J and clone size were drawn from that table, and D and trimming were deduced from the DNA. In the table there are hundreds of thousands of clones, about nine tenths of which are singletons. The TCR was taken from a woman in her twenties or thirties with COVID-19, enrolled during active disease. The sequenced sample consisted of peripheral blood.

The CDR3 sequence is CATSGGGGSPKRTQYF. The CDR3, as DNA: TGTGCCACCAGCGGTGGGGGGGGGTCCCCCAAGAGAACCCAGTACTTC. The rearrangement links TRBV15 to TRBJ2-5; TRBD2 matches at 7 bases. V shed 5 bases, J shed 8 bases, and the junction held 17 bases outside the gene matches. CDR1 and CDR2 (germline): LNHNV, YYDKDF (reference sequence). The CDR3 sequence is 16 residues long.